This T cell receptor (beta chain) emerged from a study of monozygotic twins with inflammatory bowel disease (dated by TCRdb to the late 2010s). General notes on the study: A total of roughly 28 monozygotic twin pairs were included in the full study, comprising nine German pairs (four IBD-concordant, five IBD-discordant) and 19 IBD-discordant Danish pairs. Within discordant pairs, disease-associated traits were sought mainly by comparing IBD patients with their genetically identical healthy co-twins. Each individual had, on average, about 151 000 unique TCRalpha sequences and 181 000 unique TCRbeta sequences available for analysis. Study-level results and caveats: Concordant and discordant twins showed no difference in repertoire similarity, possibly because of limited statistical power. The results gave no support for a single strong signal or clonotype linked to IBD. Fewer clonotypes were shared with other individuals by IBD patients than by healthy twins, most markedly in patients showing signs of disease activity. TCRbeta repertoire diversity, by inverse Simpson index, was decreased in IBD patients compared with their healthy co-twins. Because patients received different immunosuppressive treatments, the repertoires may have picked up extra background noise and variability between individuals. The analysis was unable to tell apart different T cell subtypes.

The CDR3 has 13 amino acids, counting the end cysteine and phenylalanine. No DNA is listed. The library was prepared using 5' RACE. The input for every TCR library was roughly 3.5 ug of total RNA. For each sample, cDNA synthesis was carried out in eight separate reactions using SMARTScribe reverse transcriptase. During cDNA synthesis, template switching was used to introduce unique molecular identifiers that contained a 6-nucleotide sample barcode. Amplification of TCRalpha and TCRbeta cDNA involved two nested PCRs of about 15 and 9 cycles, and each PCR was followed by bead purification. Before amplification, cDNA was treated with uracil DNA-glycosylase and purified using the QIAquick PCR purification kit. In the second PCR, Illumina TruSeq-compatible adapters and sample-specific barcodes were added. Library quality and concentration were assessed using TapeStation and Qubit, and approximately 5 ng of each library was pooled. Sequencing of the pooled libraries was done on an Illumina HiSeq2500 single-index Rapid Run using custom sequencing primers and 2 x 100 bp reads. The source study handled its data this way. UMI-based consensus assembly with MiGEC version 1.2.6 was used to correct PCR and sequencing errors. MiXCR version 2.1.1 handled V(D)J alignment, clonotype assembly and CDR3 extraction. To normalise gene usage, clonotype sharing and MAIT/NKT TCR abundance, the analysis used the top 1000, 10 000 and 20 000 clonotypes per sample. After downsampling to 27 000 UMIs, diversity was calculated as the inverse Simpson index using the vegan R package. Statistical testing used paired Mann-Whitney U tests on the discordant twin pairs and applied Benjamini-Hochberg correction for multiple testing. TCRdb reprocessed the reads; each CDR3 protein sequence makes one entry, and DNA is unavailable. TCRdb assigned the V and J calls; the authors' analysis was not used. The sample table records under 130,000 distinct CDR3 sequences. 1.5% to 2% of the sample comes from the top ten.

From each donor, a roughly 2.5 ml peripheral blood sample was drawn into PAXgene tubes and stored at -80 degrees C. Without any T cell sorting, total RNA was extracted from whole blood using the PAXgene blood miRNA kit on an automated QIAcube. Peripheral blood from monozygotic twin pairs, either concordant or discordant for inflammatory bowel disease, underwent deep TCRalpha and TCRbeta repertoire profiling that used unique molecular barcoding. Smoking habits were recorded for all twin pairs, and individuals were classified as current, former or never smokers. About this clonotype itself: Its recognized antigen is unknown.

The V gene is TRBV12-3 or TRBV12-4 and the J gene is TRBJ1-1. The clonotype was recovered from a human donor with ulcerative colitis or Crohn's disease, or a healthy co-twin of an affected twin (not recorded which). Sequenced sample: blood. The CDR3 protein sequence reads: CASSLDANTEAFF.